This TCR beta chain was recovered during a study of Tregs in tolerant kidney transplant recipients (dated by TCRdb to about 2019). Turning to the overall study: Related donors were used in the transplants with nonmyeloablative bone marrow transplantation, and mixed chimerism was transient in the human trials. TCRbeta sequencing was used in the study to identify donor-specific regulatory T cells before combined kidney and bone marrow transplantation, and the identified cells were then tracked after transplant. The study at large found these results: In tolerant patients, donor-specific Tregs expanded more than Tregs overall, which suggests antigen-driven rather than nonspecific expansion. Expanding Tregs with activated donor B cells appeared to identify the most biologically relevant and donor-specific TCRbeta repertoire. For some patients the PCR primers changed over time, which made it impossible to compare the samples from those patients at the nucleotide level. Biological reproducibility was not examined directly, but technical replication error appeared to be minimal. Because the study included only a small number of patients, the results must be confirmed in larger populations and under other immunosuppression protocols.

Taken with the paper, the label for time point translates to: blood sample drawn before combined kidney and bone marrow transplant. Thawed PBMCs were FACS-sorted into unstimulated Tregs (CD4+CD25+CD127-), CD4+ non-Tregs (CD4+CD25-), CD4 cells and CD8 cells. Before Treg sorting, thawed PBMCs were rested overnight at 37°C with around 220 IU/ml IL-2. 4 combined kidney and bone marrow transplant recipients from the ITN036ST trial were included as patients, and samples were available only from these trial subjects. Healthy control blood was processed by Ficoll density gradient to PBMCs and cryopreserved; patient PBMCs were collected before and after transplant. At the junction V is shortened by 5 bases and J by 7 bases, with 8 bases in between. Taken from the germline V gene (reference sequence), the CDR1 and CDR2 loops are SGHAT and FQDESV. Including the terminal cysteine and phenylalanine, the CDR3 comprises 11 residues. Here the CDR3 DNA is all that survives: 33 bases in frame from base 1.

A remark on this clone: This receptor's antigen is unknown. Per-base quality was not reported, and no clone a single base away is much larger than it.

Genomic DNA was extracted from sorted cells with the QIAGEN DNeasy Blood and Tissue Kit for TCRbeta CDR3 sequencing. High-throughput TCRbeta CDR3 sequencing was carried out commercially through immunoSEQ, with PCR amplification with bias correction and internal controls included. Concerning the study's data processing: Unique productive TCRbeta sequences were defined by CDR3 nucleotide sequence where primers matched, otherwise by CDR3 amino acid sequence with Vbeta and Jbeta genes. Sorting error was corrected by removing sequences shared between sorted populations at a frequency ratio of 2:1 or less, and the remaining shared sequences were assigned to the higher population. Sequences were defined as donor-reactive when expanded at least 5-fold in CFSE-low cells versus unstimulated cells and present at a frequency of at least 0.01% in CFSE-low cells. Jensen-Shannon divergence, calculated on the top 100 TCRbeta sequences ranked by frequency, was used to quantify repertoire divergence. For any sample with multiple sequencing runs, sorting error was corrected in each run separately before the runs were pooled. The source is immuneACCESS, and TCRdb retained only in-frame sequences with V and J called. Part of the clones is not carried over; for the studies checked, unresolved V genes explain less than half of this, and the remainder is unexplained. The DNA was the basis for D and trimming; V, J and clone size are from that table. The sample table holds 55,000 to 80,000 clones, of which 98% were seen once. Around 0.34% of the sample is in the top ten clones.

The origin of this receptor is a human donor who received a combined kidney and bone marrow transplant. The chain employs TRBV11-1 and TRBJ1-1, with no D gene named confidently. The sample in question was Tregs from blood, obtained before the transplant. The nucleotide sequence is TGTGCCAGCAGCCCGGGATATGAAGCTTTCTTT. The translation is CASSPGYEAFF.